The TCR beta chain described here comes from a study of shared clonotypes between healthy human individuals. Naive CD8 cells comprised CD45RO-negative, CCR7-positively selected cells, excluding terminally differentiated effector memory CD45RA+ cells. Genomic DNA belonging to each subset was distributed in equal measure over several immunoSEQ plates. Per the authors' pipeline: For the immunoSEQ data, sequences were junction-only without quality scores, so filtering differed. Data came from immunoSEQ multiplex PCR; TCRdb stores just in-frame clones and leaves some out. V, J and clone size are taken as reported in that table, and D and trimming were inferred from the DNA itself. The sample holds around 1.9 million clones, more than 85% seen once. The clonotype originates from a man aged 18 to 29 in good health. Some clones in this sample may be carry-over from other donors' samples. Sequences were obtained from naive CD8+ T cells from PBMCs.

The CDR3 is CASSPRGGDPITEAFF. Here the CDR3 DNA reads TGTGCCAGCAGCCCCCGGGGAGGGGATCCTATCACAGAAGCTTTCTTT. This chain connects TRBV7-6 to TRBJ1-1, with a weak D call TRBD1 (5 bases). The CDR3 contains 16 residues. V lost 5 bases to trimming and J lost 8 bases, with 24 bases between them. Germline CDR1 is SGHVS and CDR2 is FNYEAQ.